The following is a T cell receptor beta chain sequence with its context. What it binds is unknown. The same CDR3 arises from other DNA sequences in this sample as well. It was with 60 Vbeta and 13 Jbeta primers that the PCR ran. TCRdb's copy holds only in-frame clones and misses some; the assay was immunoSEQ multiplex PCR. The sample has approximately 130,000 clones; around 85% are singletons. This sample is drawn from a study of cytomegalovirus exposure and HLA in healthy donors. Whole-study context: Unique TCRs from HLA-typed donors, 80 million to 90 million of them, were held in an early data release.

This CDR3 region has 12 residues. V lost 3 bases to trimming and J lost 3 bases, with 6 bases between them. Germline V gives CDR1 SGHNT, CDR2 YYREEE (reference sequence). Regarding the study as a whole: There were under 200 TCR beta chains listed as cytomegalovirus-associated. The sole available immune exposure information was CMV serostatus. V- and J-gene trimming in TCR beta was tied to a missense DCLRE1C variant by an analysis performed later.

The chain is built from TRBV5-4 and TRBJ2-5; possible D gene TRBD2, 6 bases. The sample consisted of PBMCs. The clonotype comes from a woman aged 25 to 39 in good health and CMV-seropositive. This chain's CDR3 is CASSWGEETQYF. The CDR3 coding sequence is TGTGCCAGCAGCTGGGGGGAAGAGACCCAGTACTTC.